One and the same sample provided the 31 T cell receptor beta chains below, sequenced in a study of blood T cell repertoires in COVID-19. Profiling relied on immunoSEQ multiplex PCR, and the TCRdb table lists in-frame clones only, not all of them. The sample holds about 130,000 clones, 81% seen once. Specimen: peripheral blood. These receptors were taken from a woman aged 45-59 years with acute or convalescent COVID-19.

The V call is TRBV29-1, the J call TRBJ1-2; D is perhaps TRBD1 (5 bases). Trimming left V 2 bases short and J 0 bases short, with 10 bases between. The germline V gene encodes CDR1 SQVTM and CDR2 ANQGSEA. The length of the CDR3 is 14 residues. DNA for the CDR3: TGCAGCGTTGAATGGGGGGAAGCTAACTATGGCTACACCTTC. The encoded protein is CSVEWGEANYGYTF.

The chain employs TRBV2 and TRBJ1-6; 8 positions match TRBD1. The junction had 10 bases not matched to a gene; V was cut back by 5 bases and J by 10 bases. The CDR3 contains 15 residues. In germline, CDR1 is SNHLY, CDR2 FYNNEI. This CDR3 reads CASSTSDRENSPLHF. CDR3 in DNA: TGTGCCAGCAGTACCTCGGACAGGGAGAACTCACCCCTCCACTTT.

This chain links TRBV5-1 with TRBJ1-4; 10 bases fit TRBD1. The trim removed 4 bases at V and 6 bases at J, leaving 6 bases unmatched. Germline CDR1 reads SGHRS; CDR2 reads YFSETQ. The CDR3 consists of 15 residues. The CDR3: CASSRDRGFDEKLFF. The CDR3, as DNA: TGCGCCAGCAGCAGGGACAGGGGCTTTGATGAAAAACTGTTTTTT. The full variable domain, rest sourced from reference TRBV5-1 and TRBJ1-4, is KAGVTQTPRYLIKTRGQQVTLSCSPISGHRSVSWYQQTPGQGLQFLFEYFSETQRNKGNFPGRFSGRQFSNSRSEMNVSTLELGDSALYLCASSRDRGFDEKLFFGSGTQLSVL.

The J gene is TRBJ1-1, the V gene TRBV2; D is unresolved. Germline CDR1 reads SNHLY; CDR2 reads FYNNEI. The length of the CDR3 is 13 residues. The V end was cut by 6 bases, the J end by 2 bases, with 10 bases between. The DNA of the CDR3 is TGTGCCAGCAGCGCCCGGGAAAACACTGAAGCTTTCTTT. Residues: CASSARENTEAFF.

This clone was seen only once. The chain carries TRBV7-9 and TRBJ1-5, with a possible D match to TRBD1 (6 bases). The germline CDR1 and CDR2 sequences are SEHNR and FQNEAQ (reference sequence). The CDR3 has 14 amino acids. The V and J ends lost 3 bases and 5 bases respectively, with 11 bases between them. The DNA for the CDR3 is TGTGCCAGCAGCTTTTCAGGGGCCCATCAGCCCCAGCATTTT. This sequence encodes CASSFSGAHQPQHF.

This clone appeared a few times. CDR3 in amino acids: CATGRNTGELFF. CDR3 in DNA: TGTGCCACCGGGCGGAACACCGGGGAGCTGTTTTTT. V and J are TRBV15 and TRBJ2-2; D ambiguous. The V end was cut by 8 bases, the J end by 1 base, with 5 bases between. Germline CDR1 LNHNV, CDR2 YYDKDF (reference sequence). The CDR3 covers 12 residues.

This chain links TRBV5-1 with TRBJ2-1; TRBD2 matches 8 bases. CDR3 length: 15 amino acids. J gave up 4 bases and V 0 bases, and 3 bases lay outside the gene matches. Germline V CDR1 and CDR2: SGHRS, YFSETQ. CDR3 protein: CASSLGLAGYNEQFF. CDR3 bases: TGCGCCAGCAGCTTGGGCCTAGCGGGTTACAATGAGCAGTTCTTC. The complete variable domain, with remaining parts taken from reference TRBV5-1 and TRBJ2-1, reads KAGVTQTPRYLIKTRGQQVTLSCSPISGHRSVSWYQQTPGQGLQFLFEYFSETQRNKGNFPGRFSGRQFSNSRSEMNVSTLELGDSALYLCASSLGLAGYNEQFFGPGTRLTVL.

This chain uses TRBV25-1 with TRBJ2-3; TRBD2 is a possible D gene (5 bases). V was trimmed by 3 bases and J by 6 bases, leaving 10 bases between them. CDR3 size: 13 residues. Germline V CDR1 and CDR2: MGHDK, SYGVNS. The CDR3 sequence: CASSDHGEDTQYF. In DNA, the CDR3 is TGTGCCAGCAGTGATCACGGGGAGGATACGCAGTATTTT.

The chain carries TRBV6-4 and TRBJ1-1, with D unresolved. This CDR3 has 13 amino acids. Trimming pared 3 bases from V and 2 bases from J, leaving 7 bases between. The germline V gene has CDR1 MRHNA and CDR2 SNTAGT. In DNA form, the CDR3 reads TGTGCCAGCAGTGAACATCCTAACACTGAAGCTTTCTTT. This encodes CASSEHPNTEAFF.

This sequence joins TRBV6-2 or TRBV6-3 and TRBJ2-1; TRBD2 agrees at 7 bases. The CDR3 length is 16 residues. J lost 4 bases, V lost 3 bases, and 9 bases had no gene match. Germline CDR1 MNHEY, CDR2 SVGEGT. This CDR3 is CASSYALAVLYNEQFF. For the CDR3, the DNA is TGTGCCAGCAGTTATGCCCTAGCGGTATTGTACAATGAGCAGTTCTTC.

The chain links TRBV6-1 to TRBJ1-1, with 7 bases aligning to TRBD1. This CDR3 spans 16 amino acids. Germline V gene lookup returns CDR1 MNHNS and CDR2 SASEGT. Germline trimming cut 4 bases from V and 5 bases from J; bases unmatched to any gene: 13. As DNA, the CDR3 is TGTGCCAGCAGTGTGGGACAGTATGCGCCCGGGACTGAAGCTTTCTTT. Translating it yields CASSVGQYAPGTEAFF.

The chain combines TRBV5-5 with TRBJ1-1, with TRBD1 as a possible D gene (6 bases). V lost 4 bases and J 4 bases, leaving 14 bases between the germline ends. Germline CDR1 is SGHKS and CDR2 is YYEKEE (reference sequence). CDR3 length: 14 amino acids. CDR3 in amino acids: CASSHRAVGTEAFF. CDR3 DNA: TGTGCCAGCAGCCACAGGGCAGTAGGCACTGAAGCTTTCTTT. The variable domain in full, with the rest retrieved from reference TRBV5-5 and TRBJ1-1, is DAGVTQSPTHLIKTRGQQVTLRCSPISGHKSVSWYQQVLGQGPQFIFQYYEKEERGRGNFPDRFSARQFPNYSSELNVNALLLGDSALYLCASSHRAVGTEAFFGQGTRLTVV.

This clone has a handful of counts. The V and J genes are TRBV27 and TRBJ2-1; D call uncertain. The CDR3 sequence is 12 residues long. Germline CDR1 MNHEY, CDR2 SMNVEV (reference sequence). Between the trimmed V and J ends, which lost 2 bases and 8 bases, there was a span of 7 bases. In nucleotides, the CDR3 is TGTGCCAGCAGTTTACCTGGCTATGAGCAGTTCTTC. Its translation: CASSLPGYEQFF.

Only a few counts were recorded for this clone. This chain uses TRBV12-3 or TRBV12-4 with TRBJ1-2; no reliable D call. The V and J ends lost 3 bases and 0 bases respectively, with 5 bases between them. This CDR3 contains 13 residues. The CDR3 nucleotides read TGTGCCAGCAGTTTTCAATCTAACTATGGCTACACCTTC. Its translation: CASSFQSNYGYTF.

This clone appeared a few times. The V gene is TRBV3-1 (or the pseudogene TRBV3-2), the J gene TRBJ2-5; 7 bases map to TRBD1. V shed 8 bases and J 2 bases; nucleotides not matched to a gene: 11. The CDR3 sequence is 15 residues long. Germline lookup yields CDR1 LGHDT and CDR2 YNNKEL (reference sequence). The CDR3 DNA sequence: TGTGCCAGCCAGCCTGGGACAGCCCAGCAAGAGACCCAGTACTTC. Its protein product is CASQPGTAQQETQYF.

The chain carries TRBV19 and TRBJ2-5, with D perhaps matching TRBD2 (5 bases). This CDR3 contains 16 residues. The V gene lost 4 bases and the J gene lost 0 bases, with 15 bases spanning the gap. Germline CDR1 is LNHDA and CDR2 is SQIVND (reference sequence). The CDR3 protein is CASSSLEGSDQETQYF. CDR3 in DNA: TGTGCCAGTAGTAGCCTCGAGGGCTCGGACCAAGAGACCCAGTACTTC.

Ten or more counts support this clone. The chain links TRBV30 to TRBJ1-4; D is undetermined. The germline V gene encodes CDR1 GTSNPN and CDR2 SVGIG (reference sequence). This CDR3 spans 12 amino acids. V was pared by 7 bases and J by 7 bases, with 13 bases between. The CDR3 DNA follows: TGTGCCTTTGACGGAGCAAGTGAAAAACTGTTTTTT. Its translation: CAFDGASEKLFF.

The chain carries TRBV30 and TRBJ2-7, with 8 bases that match TRBD2. CDR3 length: 13 residues. Trimming at V came to 1 base and at J to 9 bases, leaving 8 bases not matched to a gene. Germline CDR1 is GTSNPN and CDR2 is SVGIG (reference sequence). The CDR3 sequence: CAWSETGGTRQYF. CDR3 DNA: TGTGCCTGGAGTGAAACGGGGGGGACCCGGCAGTACTTC. Looking up the rest from reference TRBV30 and TRBJ2-7 gives the full variable domain: SQTIHQWPATLVQPVGSPLSLECTVEGTSNPNLYWYRQAAGRGLQLLFYSVGIGQISSEVPQNLSASRPQDRQFILSSKKLLLSDSGFYLCAWSETGGTRQYFGPGTRLTVT.

This chain links TRBV15 with TRBJ1-5, with a possible D match to TRBD1 (5 bases). The CDR3 contains 13 residues. In germline, CDR1 is LNHNV, CDR2 YYDKDF (reference sequence). Trimming cost V 5 bases and J 7 bases, with 12 bases left between them. The CDR3 loop is CATSRGLEQPQHF. For the CDR3, the DNA is TGTGCCACCAGCCGGGGACTGGAGCAGCCCCAGCATTTT.

On this clone: An end of the junction does not agree with germline; a read error may underlie this. The chain combines TRBV28 with TRBJ2-7; 9 bases align to TRBD2. The CDR3 sequence is 14 residues long. Germline CDR1 reads MDHEN; CDR2 reads SYDVKM. CDR3 amino acids: CASNLAGELEEQYF. CDR3 in DNA: TGTGCCAGCAATTTAGCGGGAGAACTAGAAGAGCAGTACTTC.

This chain joins TRBV3-1 (or the pseudogene TRBV3-2) and TRBJ1-2; no clear D gene. Trimming left V 4 bases short and J 7 bases short, with 16 bases between. There are 14 residues in the CDR3. Per the germline V gene, CDR1 is LGHDT and CDR2 is YNNKEL (reference sequence). CDR3 coding DNA: TGTGCCAGCAGCCCCAGTCACGCGGCGGGTGGCTACACCTTC. It encodes CASSPSHAAGGYTF.

The genes are TRBV7-3 and TRBJ1-6, with 9 bases aligning to TRBD1. The CDR3 is made up of 14 amino acids. V lost 3 bases to trimming and J lost 10 bases; unmatched junction nucleotides: 4. Germline V gene lookup returns CDR1 SGHTA and CDR2 FQGTGA. The DNA of the CDR3 is TGTGCCAGCAGCTTGCGACAGGGGGAATCACCCCTCCACTTT. Protein product: CASSLRQGESPLHF.

The chain uses TRBV15 and TRBJ1-1; D is unresolved. The germline V and J ends were trimmed by 5 bases and 3 bases, with 13 bases remaining between them. The CDR3 is 14 residues long. CDR1 and CDR2 (germline): LNHNV, YYDKDF (reference sequence). CDR3 loop: CATSPQKIDTEAFF. The CDR3 DNA follows: TGTGCCACCAGCCCCCAAAAGATAGACACTGAAGCTTTCTTT.

The V and J genes are TRBV7-3 and TRBJ2-2; 7 bases are a match to TRBD2. The CDR3 is 14 residues long. Germline V gives CDR1 SGHTA, CDR2 FQGTGA. V was pared by 5 bases and J by 6 bases, with 6 bases of the junction left unmatched. In DNA, the CDR3 is TGTGCCAGCAGCCCCAAACGGGGGGCCGGGGAGCTGTTTTTT. It codes for CASSPKRGAGELFF. Combining the CDR3 with reference TRBV7-3 and TRBJ2-2 gives the whole variable domain GAGVSQTPSNKVTEKGKYVELRCDPISGHTALYWYRQSLGQGPEFLIYFQGTGAADDSGLPNDRFFAVRPEGSVSTLKIQRTERGDSAVYLCASSPKRGAGELFFGEGSRLTVL.

The chain combines TRBV11-3 with TRBJ2-1; D remains unclear. CDR3 length: 14 residues. Trimming shortened V by 1 base and J by 0 bases, and 4 bases separated the two germline ends. Germline V CDR1 and CDR2: SGHNT, YENEEA. In DNA form, the CDR3 reads TGTGCCAGCAGCTTAGGGCTCTCCTACAATGAGCAGTTCTTC. It yields the protein CASSLGLSYNEQFF.

The chain joins TRBV9 to TRBJ2-2; a weak D match, TRBD2 (6 bases). This CDR3 has 14 amino acids. V was trimmed by 4 bases and J by 4 bases, leaving 11 bases between them. Germline CDR1 and CDR2: SGDLS and YYNGEE. CDR3 region: CASSPRRATGELFF. CDR3 bases: TGTGCCAGCAGCCCTCGGAGGGCCACCGGGGAGCTGTTTTTT.

This chain uses TRBV7-3 with TRBJ2-3; 7 bases match TRBD2. Germline V gene sequence: CDR1 SGHTA, CDR2 FQGTGA. This CDR3 comprises 14 residues. Germline trimming cut 0 bases from V and 3 bases from J; bases unmatched to any gene: 0. DNA of the CDR3: TGTGCCAGCAGCTTAACGGGGGGGACAGATACGCAGTATTTT. Translation gives CASSLTGGTDTQYF.

The chain joins TRBV6-5 to TRBJ1-2; D remains ambiguous. V was shortened by 7 bases and J by 4 bases, with 16 bases between the two germline ends. This CDR3 has 14 residues. From germline, CDR1 is MNHEY and CDR2 SVGAGI. The CDR3 is CASKSSSPRYGYTF. The CDR3 DNA reads TGTGCCAGCAAATCTTCGAGTCCGCGCTATGGCTACACCTTC.

The CDR3 spells CASSGVGDRPHNEQFF. The CDR3 region has the DNA TGTGCCAGCAGTGGAGTGGGGGACAGGCCTCACAATGAGCAGTTCTTC. V is TRBV6-4 and J is TRBJ2-1; the match to TRBD1 covers 8 bases. From germline, CDR1 is MRHNA and CDR2 SNTAGT. The CDR3 contains 16 residues. The junction had 10 bases not matched to a gene; V was cut back by 4 bases and J by 5 bases.

CDR3 in DNA: TGCGCCAGCAGCTTGGCAACAGGTTCCCCCACTGAAGCTTTCTTT. Translated, it gives CASSLATGSPTEAFF. The chain carries TRBV5-1 and TRBJ1-1, with D possibly TRBD1 on 5 matching bases. V lost 0 bases, J lost 4 bases, and 13 bases lay in between. The CDR3 is 15 amino acids. CDR1 and CDR2 (germline): SGHRS, YFSETQ.

The chain joins TRBV11-2 to TRBJ1-2; 8 bases agree with TRBD1. Per germline, CDR1 SGHAT and CDR2 FQNNGV. The CDR3 length is 13 residues. Germline trimming cut 5 bases from V and 8 bases from J; bases unmatched to any gene: 7. The CDR3 nucleotides are TGTGCCAGCAGCGCCGGACAGGGTCTCGGCTACACCTTC. This encodes CASSAGQGLGYTF. The complete variable domain, with remaining parts taken from reference TRBV11-2 and TRBJ1-2, reads EAGVAQSPRYKIIEKRQSVAFWCNPISGHATLYWYQQILGQGPKLLIQFQNNGVVDDSQLPKDRFSAERLKGVDSTLKIQPAKLEDSAVYLCASSAGQGLGYTFGSGTRLTVV.